A selection of T cell receptor beta chains follows, all from one sample in a study of blood T cell repertoires in COVID-19. Produced via immunoSEQ multiplex PCR; TCRdb's table is partial and in-frame only. The table has around 250,000 clones, approximately 90% seen once. Sequenced input: PBMCs or T cells enriched from blood (not recorded which). The receptors stem from a man younger than 35 who had recovered from COVID-19. CDR3s include the opening cysteine and the closing phenylalanine or tryptophan. A D gene is named only where the DNA matches it firmly. Only some rows state a clone size, as once, few, many or a class for expanded clones.

V: TRBV6-1
J: TRBJ1-2
length: 14
D: -
size: -
CDR3: CASTSDRVRWGYTF
DNA: TGTGCCAGCACCTCAGACAGAGTCCGTTGGGGCTACACCTTC

V: TRBV18
J: TRBJ1-4
length: 15
D: -
size: few
CDR3: CASSPRRDRSEKLFF
DNA: TGTGCCAGCTCACCACGGAGGGACCGTTCCGAAAAACTGTTTTTT

V: TRBV7-8
J: TRBJ1-5
length: 15
D: TRBD1
size: few
CDR3: CASSGPGTGVQPQHF
DNA: TGTGCCAGCAGCGGACCCGGGACAGGGGTGCAGCCCCAGCATTTT

V: TRBV2
J: TRBJ2-3
length: 17
D: TRBD2
size: -
CDR3: CASRGLAGGPSTDTQYF
DNA: TGTGCCAGCAGAGGTCTAGCGGGAGGCCCAAGCACAGATACGCAGTATTTT

V: TRBV3-1/TRBV3-2
J: TRBJ1-4
length: 14
D: -
size: -
CDR3: CASSPGPHVGKLFF
DNA: TGTGCCAGCAGCCCAGGGCCTCATGTGGGAAAACTGTTTTTT

V: TRBV5-1
J: TRBJ2-5
length: 16
D: TRBD2
size: -
CDR3: CASSSAGTAGGETQYF
DNA: TGCGCCAGCAGCTCAGCCGGGACAGCGGGAGGGGAGACCCAGTACTTC

V: TRBV28
J: TRBJ2-3
length: 14
D: -
size: -
CDR3: CASSPTGTRDTQYF
DNA: TGTGCCAGCAGTCCCACAGGGACCCGTGATACGCAGTATTTT

V: TRBV3-1/TRBV3-2
J: TRBJ2-3
length: 16
D: TRBD2
size: -
CDR3: CASSPLSGRSTDTQYF
DNA: TGTGCCAGCAGCCCTCTTAGCGGGAGGAGCACAGATACGCAGTATTTT

V: TRBV27
J: TRBJ2-7
length: 13
D: -
size: few
CDR3: CASSFNEAYEQYF
DNA: TGTGCCAGCAGTTTTAATGAGGCCTACGAGCAGTACTTC

V: TRBV7-7
J: TRBJ2-1
length: 17
D: TRBD1
size: -
CDR3: CASSLGWGRGNENEQFF
DNA: TGTGCTAGCAGCTTAGGTTGGGGCAGGGGGAATGAAAATGAGCAGTTCTTC

V: TRBV18
J: TRBJ1-3
length: 16
D: TRBD1
size: -
CDR3: CASSDGQGGAGNTIYF
DNA: TGTGCCAGCTCAGACGGACAGGGAGGCGCTGGAAACACCATATATTTT

V: TRBV12-3/TRBV12-4
J: TRBJ2-5
length: 13
D: -
size: -
CDR3: CASSLRQGWTQYF
DNA: TGTGCCAGCAGTTTACGGCAGGGGTGGACCCAGTACTTC

V: TRBV3-1/TRBV3-2
J: TRBJ2-5
length: 13
D: -
size: -
CDR3: CASSLDFGETQYF
DNA: TGTGCCAGCAGCCTGGACTTCGGGGAGACCCAGTACTTC

V: TRBV28
J: TRBJ2-1
length: 15
D: TRBD2
size: -
CDR3: CASVRLAEGFYEQFF
DNA: TGTGCCAGCGTAAGACTAGCGGAGGGGTTTTATGAGCAGTTCTTC

V: TRBV5-1
J: TRBJ2-7
length: 16
D: TRBD1
size: -
CDR3: CASSFPRDRDSREQYF
DNA: TGCGCCAGCAGCTTTCCCCGGGACAGGGATTCTCGCGAGCAGTACTTC

V: TRBV6-4
J: TRBJ2-5
length: 15
D: TRBD2
size: once
CDR3: CASSLAGGGRETQYF
DNA: TGTGCCAGCAGTCTAGCGGGAGGAGGAAGGGAGACCCAGTACTTC

V: TRBV7-8
J: TRBJ1-2
length: 14
D: -
size: few
CDR3: CASSLGQTYNGYTF
DNA: TGTGCCAGCAGCTTAGGACAGACGTACAATGGCTACACCTTC

V: TRBV11-1
J: TRBJ1-2
length: 14
D: TRBD1
size: -
CDR3: CASSFRQGLHGYTF
DNA: TGTGCCAGCAGCTTCAGACAGGGCCTACATGGCTACACCTTC

V: TRBV5-4
J: TRBJ1-6
length: 14
D: TRBD1
size: few
CDR3: CASSQGQGNSPLHF
DNA: TGTGCCAGCAGCCAGGGACAGGGAAATTCACCCCTCCACTTT

V: TRBV2
J: TRBJ2-7
length: 14
D: TRBD2
size: -
CDR3: CASMPGLAPYEQYF
DNA: TGTGCCAGCATGCCGGGACTAGCCCCTTACGAGCAGTACTTC

V: TRBV27
J: TRBJ1-1
length: 14
D: -
size: -
CDR3: CASSWGGGNTEAFF
DNA: TGTGCCAGCAGTTGGGGCGGGGGCAACACTGAAGCTTTCTTT

V: TRBV2
J: TRBJ2-7
length: 13
D: -
size: -
CDR3: CASSEGLTYEQYF
DNA: TGTGCCAGCAGTGAGGGACTGACCTACGAGCAGTACTTC

V: TRBV5-1
J: TRBJ2-4
length: 14
D: -
size: -
CDR3: CASSLDISKNIQYF
DNA: TGCGCCAGCAGCTTGGACATAAGTAAAAACATTCAGTACTTC

V: TRBV19
J: TRBJ2-1
length: 15
D: TRBD1
size: -
CDR3: CASSRTGGGYNEQFF
DNA: TGTGCCAGTAGTAGAACAGGGGGCGGCTACAATGAGCAGTTCTTC

V: TRBV27
J: TRBJ2-1
length: 15
D: TRBD2
size: -
CDR3: CASSRTSGGPVKQFF
DNA: TGTGCCAGCAGTCGGACTAGCGGGGGGCCGGTTAAGCAGTTCTTC

V: TRBV4-2
J: TRBJ2-1
length: 15
D: -
size: few
CDR3: CASSQGGEAYNEQFF
DNA: TGTGCCAGCAGCCAAGGGGGAGAGGCCTACAATGAGCAGTTCTTC

V: TRBV7-9
J: TRBJ1-3
length: 17
D: TRBD1
size: -
CDR3: CASSFRGTAASGNTIYF
DNA: TGTGCCAGCAGCTTTAGGGGGACAGCCGCCTCTGGAAACACCATATATTTT

V: TRBV27
J: TRBJ1-2
length: 14
D: TRBD1
size: -
CDR3: CASSPGQKVGGYTF
DNA: TGTGCCAGCAGTCCGGGACAGAAGGTCGGTGGCTACACCTTC

V: TRBV2
J: TRBJ1-4
length: 14
D: -
size: -
CDR3: CASRDRVLNEKLFF
DNA: TGTGCCAGCAGGGACAGAGTACTTAATGAAAAACTGTTTTTT

V: TRBV12-3/TRBV12-4
J: TRBJ1-1
length: 12
D: -
size: -
CDR3: CASSFLPAEAFF
DNA: TGTGCCAGCAGTTTCCTCCCCGCTGAAGCTTTCTTT

V: TRBV7-8
J: TRBJ1-2
length: 15
D: TRBD1
size: -
CDR3: CASSRRTGGNYGYTF
DNA: TGTGCCAGCAGCCGCCGGACAGGGGGGAACTATGGCTACACCTTC

V: TRBV7-9
J: TRBJ2-5
length: 15
D: -
size: -
CDR3: CASSYETGRGETQYF
DNA: TGTGCCAGCAGCTACGAGACAGGGCGGGGAGAGACCCAGTACTTC

V: TRBV4-1
J: TRBJ2-7
length: 15
D: -
size: -
CDR3: CASSQEGASSYEQYF
DNA: TGCGCCAGCAGCCAAGAGGGAGCCAGCTCCTACGAGCAGTACTTC

V: TRBV5-5
J: TRBJ2-2
length: 16
D: -
size: -
CDR3: CASSLRQAANTGELFF
DNA: TGTGCCAGCAGCCTAAGACAGGCGGCAAACACCGGGGAGCTGTTTTTT

V: TRBV15
J: TRBJ1-1
length: 14
D: TRBD1
size: few
CDR3: CATTETGMNTEAFF
DNA: TGTGCCACCACCGAGACAGGGATGAACACTGAAGCTTTCTTT

V: TRBV6-6
J: TRBJ1-2
length: 18
D: -
size: -
CDR3: CASSRQPPYRAAFYGYTF
DNA: TGTGCCAGCAGTCGACAACCCCCCTACAGGGCCGCTTTTTATGGCTACACCTTC

V: TRBV6-6
J: TRBJ2-7
length: 15
D: -
size: -
CDR3: CASRGQDRRPYEQYF
DNA: TGTGCCAGCAGGGGGCAAGACAGGCGGCCCTACGAGCAGTACTTC

V: TRBV6-5
J: TRBJ2-3
length: 15
D: -
size: -
CDR3: CASSYAGLRTDTQYF
DNA: TGTGCCAGCAGTTACGCAGGGTTACGCACAGATACGCAGTATTTT

V: TRBV29-1
J: TRBJ2-7
length: 14
D: -
size: -
CDR3: CSVEAGEGSYEQYF
DNA: TGCAGCGTTGAAGCAGGGGAGGGGAGCTACGAGCAGTACTTC

V: TRBV28
J: TRBJ1-2
length: 12
D: -
size: -
CDR3: CASSTPGLGYTF
DNA: TGTGCCAGCAGTACCCCAGGGTTAGGCTACACCTTC

V: TRBV6-5
J: TRBJ2-5
length: 14
D: -
size: -
CDR3: CASSYAREPETQYF
DNA: TGTGCCAGCAGTTACGCGAGGGAACCAGAGACCCAGTACTTC

V: TRBV5-1
J: TRBJ2-5
length: 13
D: -
size: -
CDR3: CASSLHREETQYF
DNA: TGCGCCAGCAGCTTGCACAGGGAAGAGACCCAGTACTTC

V: TRBV30
J: TRBJ2-4
length: 16
D: TRBD2
size: -
CDR3: CAFGLAGLLAKNIQYF
DNA: TGTGCCTTCGGACTAGCGGGCCTCCTAGCCAAAAACATTCAGTACTTC

V: TRBV6-5
J: TRBJ1-1
length: 13
D: -
size: -
CDR3: CASSQAYRTEAFF
DNA: TGTGCCAGCAGTCAGGCCTACAGGACTGAAGCTTTCTTT

V: TRBV6-1
J: TRBJ2-3
length: 16
D: -
size: -
CDR3: CASSGAGARGTDTQYF
DNA: TGTGCCAGCAGTGGTGCGGGGGCTAGGGGCACAGATACGCAGTATTTT

V: TRBV4-1
J: TRBJ2-7
length: 15
D: -
size: -
CDR3: CASSQDRGASYEQYF
DNA: TGCGCCAGCAGCCAAGACAGGGGGGCATCCTACGAGCAGTACTTC

V: TRBV2
J: TRBJ1-6
length: 14
D: -
size: -
CDR3: CASSGRDIGSPLHF
DNA: TGTGCCAGCAGTGGACGGGACATTGGGTCACCCCTCCACTTT

V: TRBV28
J: TRBJ2-1
length: 15
D: TRBD2
size: -
CDR3: CASRAGTSGSNEQFF
DNA: TGTGCCAGCAGGGCCGGGACTAGCGGTTCCAATGAGCAGTTCTTC

V: TRBV21-1
J: TRBJ1-1
length: 12
D: -
size: many
CDR3: CARLRGNTEAFF
DNA: TGTGCCAGGCTGCGAGGGAACACTGAAGCTTTCTTT

V: TRBV14
J: TRBJ2-3
length: 16
D: TRBD1
size: -
CDR3: CASSQVPGGLTDTQYF
DNA: TGTGCCAGCAGCCAAGTCCCAGGGGGCCTGACAGATACGCAGTATTTT

V: TRBV2
J: TRBJ1-6
length: 12
D: -
size: few
CDR3: CASTLQGSPLHF
DNA: TGTGCCAGCACTCTACAGGGTTCACCCCTCCACTTT

V: TRBV19
J: TRBJ1-1
length: 14
D: TRBD1
size: once
CDR3: CASSIRQGHTEAFF
DNA: TGTGCCAGTAGTATTCGACAGGGGCACACTGAAGCTTTCTTT